The rows below give T cell receptor beta chains drawn from one sample of a study of metastatic and nonmetastatic thyroid tumors. TCRdb re-called the PCR reads through MiXCR. The sample contains 35,000 to 50,000 clones, 3.2% of which appear only once. The sample comprised blood. The receptors stem from a female donor with papillary thyroid cancer or a benign thyroid nodule (not recorded which). Some clones in this sample may be carry-over from other donors' samples. CDR3s include the opening cysteine and the closing phenylalanine or tryptophan. D genes are given only for firm matches. Expanded clones are given a class, and other clones once, few, many or no size at all.

j_call,v_call,clone_size,cdr3_length,d_call,cdr3_nt,cdr3_aa
TRBJ1-2,TRBV10-3,many,13,TRBD1,TGTGCCATCAGTTACGACAGGGGCTATGGCTACACCTTC,CAISYDRGYGYTF
TRBJ1-1,TRBV12-3/TRBV12-4,many,14,-,TGTGCCAGCAGTTTCTCAGGGTGGGACACTGAAGCTTTCTTT,CASSFSGWDTEAFF
TRBJ1-5,TRBV27,many,12,-,TGTGCCAGCAGTTTTCGGGGCCAGCCCCAGCATTTT,CASSFRGQPQHF
TRBJ2-1,TRBV11-2,many,14,-,TGTGCCAGCAGCTTAGTGGGAAACTACAATGAGCAGTTCTTC,CASSLVGNYNEQFF
TRBJ2-1,TRBV20-1,-,14,TRBD2,TGCAGTGCTCTTCTCCCTAGCGGGAGCTATGAGCAGTTCTTC,CSALLPSGSYEQFF
TRBJ2-3,TRBV20-1,medium-sized,15,-,TGCAGTGCCGAACCGGGTCCAAAATTTGGAGATACGCAGTATTTT,CSAEPGPKFGDTQYF
TRBJ1-4,TRBV19,many,11,-,TGTGCCAGTAGTATAGGAGAAAAACTGTTTTTT,CASSIGEKLFF
TRBJ1-3,TRBV12-3/TRBV12-4,many,14,TRBD1,TGTGCCAGCATGGAGGGGGCAGTTGGAAACACCATATATTTT,CASMEGAVGNTIYF
TRBJ2-3,TRBV6-4,few,15,-,TGTGCCAGCAGTGAATGGACGGAGGGGCCTAGCACGCAGTATTTT,CASSEWTEGPSTQYF
TRBJ2-1,TRBV6-2/TRBV6-3,few,12,-,TGTGCCAGCAGTTACGAGGGTATTGAGCAGTTCTTC,CASSYEGIEQFF
TRBJ1-2,TRBV28,-,14,TRBD1,TGTGCCAGCAGGGGACAGGGGGATTATTATGGCTACACCTTC,CASRGQGDYYGYTF
TRBJ2-2,TRBV7-3,few,16,-,TGTGCCAGCAGCTTGTTTTCTAGTTTAGGCACCGGGGAGCTGTTTTTT,CASSLFSSLGTGELFF
TRBJ1-1,TRBV28,many,14,-,TGTGCCAGCAGTCCCGGCCCCATGAACACTGAAGCTTTCTTT,CASSPGPMNTEAFF
TRBJ1-1,TRBV4-2,many,15,-,TGTGCCAGCAGCCAAGGGACGGAGAAGCACACTGAAGCTTTCTTT,CASSQGTEKHTEAFF
TRBJ2-2,TRBV9,-,16,TRBD1,TGTGCCAGCAGCGACCGACAGGGTGGGAACACCGGGGAGCTGTTTTTT,CASSDRQGGNTGELFF
TRBJ2-7,TRBV9,many,14,-,TGTGCCAGCAGCGTAGGTATTACCCCCTACGAGCAGTACTTC,CASSVGITPYEQYF
TRBJ1-5,TRBV12-3/TRBV12-4,many,13,-,TGTGCCAGCAGCTTCAATCGGAATCAGCCCCAGCATTTT,CASSFNRNQPQHF
TRBJ2-7,TRBV5-1,few,16,TRBD2,TGCGCCAGCAGCTTGGAAACTAGCGGGGGGGCCTACGATCAGTACTTC,CASSLETSGGAYDQYF
TRBJ2-2,TRBV19,few,16,-,TGTGCCAGTAGTATTAAAGGACAGATGAACACCGGGGAGCTGTTTTTT,CASSIKGQMNTGELFF
TRBJ1-5,TRBV19,medium-sized,16,TRBD1,TGTGCCAGTTCGGGACAGGGGTTAGTGGGAAATCAGCCCCAGCATTTT,CASSGQGLVGNQPQHF
TRBJ2-5,TRBV30,many,13,TRBD2,TGTGCCTGGAGACAAGCGGGGGCAGGGACCCAGTACTTC,CAWRQAGAGTQYF